This T cell receptor beta chain was sequenced for a study of CD8 T cells in ankylosing spondylitis. Whole-study results and caveats: Disease-linked clones had a CD8+ phenotype and relatively low frequency in peripheral blood. Significant enrichment of disease-linked clones was reported in matched ankylosing spondylitis synovial fluid. Within ankylosing spondylitis blood, a TCR beta motif made up of under 10 highly homologous variants appeared to be characteristic.

CDR1 WNHNN and CDR2 SYGVQD come from the germline V gene (reference sequence). This CDR3 is built from 14 residues. V dropped 5 bases and J dropped 9; count of bases not matched to a gene: 5. This clonotype was observed a handful of times. The antigen is unknown. In TCRdb, the 5' RACE reads were re-called with MiXCR into one record per CDR3 protein. The sample records about 240,000 distinct CDR3 sequences, over 9.5% being singletons. This chain joins TRBV10-1 and TRBJ2-1, with 12 bases lining up with TRBD2. The sequence derives from a male donor with ankylosing spondylitis or in good health (not recorded which). The sequenced sample was blood, either unsorted or a sorted T cell fraction (not recorded which). This CDR3 is CASSSSGRATEQFF. Here the CDR3 DNA reads TGCGCCAGCAGTTCTAGCGGGAGGGCCACTGAGCAGTTCTTC.